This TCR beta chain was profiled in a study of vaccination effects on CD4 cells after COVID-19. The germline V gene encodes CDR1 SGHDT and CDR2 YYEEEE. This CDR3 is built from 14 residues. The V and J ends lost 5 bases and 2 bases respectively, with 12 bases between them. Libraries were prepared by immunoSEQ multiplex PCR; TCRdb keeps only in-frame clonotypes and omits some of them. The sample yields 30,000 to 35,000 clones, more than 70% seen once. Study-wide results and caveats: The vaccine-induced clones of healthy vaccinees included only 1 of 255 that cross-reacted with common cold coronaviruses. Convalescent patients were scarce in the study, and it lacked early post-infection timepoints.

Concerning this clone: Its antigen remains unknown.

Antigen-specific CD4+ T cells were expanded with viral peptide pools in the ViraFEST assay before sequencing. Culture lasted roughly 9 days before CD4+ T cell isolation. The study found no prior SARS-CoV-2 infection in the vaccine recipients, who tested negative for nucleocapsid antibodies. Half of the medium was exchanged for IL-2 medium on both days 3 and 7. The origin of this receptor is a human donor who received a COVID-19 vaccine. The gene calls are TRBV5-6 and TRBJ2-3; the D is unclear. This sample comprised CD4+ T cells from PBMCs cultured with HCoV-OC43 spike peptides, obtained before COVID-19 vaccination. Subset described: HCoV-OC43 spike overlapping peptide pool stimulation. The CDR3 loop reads CASSRSEATDTQYF. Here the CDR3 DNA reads TGTGCCAGCAGTAGAAGCGAAGCCACAGATACGCAGTATTTT.